The present entry profiles one TCR beta chain with its context. Sequencing of TCR beta covered CD8+ and CD4+ T cells obtained from blood. The CDR3 has 17 residues. V lost 5 bases and J lost 4, with 22 bases in between. Germline V gives CDR1 SGHTA, CDR2 FQGNSA. Random hexamers served to reverse transcribe roughly 0.45 to 1 ug RNA. Using its own MiXCR run on the immunoSEQ multiplex PCR reads, TCRdb lists one record per CDR3 protein. The sample includes 150,000 to 200,000 distinct CDR3 sequences, approximately 93% of them seen just once. These data belong to a study of CD8 T cells in Susac syndrome. The material sequenced was CD4+ T cells from PBMCs. The rearrangement joins TRBV7-2 to TRBJ2-3; tentatively, D is TRBD1 (5 bases). The TCR was taken from a human donor in good health. The CDR3 here is CASSPLGQGLGADTQYF. The CDR3 nucleotides read TGTGCCAGCAGCCCATTAGGTCAGGGTTTGGGTGCAGATACGCAGTATTTT.